One T cell receptor beta chain is described in this entry. Its antigen is unknown. No much larger clone exists at a distance of one base, and base qualities are not known. The library was obtained by PCR. TCRdb lists the instrument as Illumina HiSeq 2500. To normalize quantification of the TCRbeta repertoire, the TCR libraries were built with molecular barcoding that relied on unique molecular identifiers. The public reads were run again by TCRdb, first through fastp at Q25 and then through MiXCR, and only productive beta chains were kept. Every distinct CDR3 protein forms one entry, paired with its most common genes and DNA. The sample table records around 490,000 distinct CDR3 sequences; over 9.5% of these occur just once. 12% to 15% of the sample rests with the top ten. The data were taken from a study of T-cell reconstitution after alpha-beta-depleted transplantation in children (dated by TCRdb to between 2015 and 2016). For the study in its entirety: Using TCR repertoire profiling, the study followed T-cell immune reconstitution in a quantitative way in children after TCRalphabeta/CD19-depleted allogeneic hematopoietic cell transplantation.

Sample treatment or condition, as interpreted from the label and publication: allogeneic hematopoietic cell transplantation with graft depleted of TCRalphabeta T cells and CD19 B cells. TCRalphabeta/CD19-depleted allogeneic hematopoietic cell grafts were given to the transplant recipients, all of whom were children. At the junction V is shortened by 5 bases and J by 6 bases, with 16 bases in between. The CDR3 measures 14 amino acids from cysteine to phenylalanine. Only CDR3 DNA is held: 42 bases, read in frame from base 1. The germline V gene yields SGHVS for CDR1 and FNYEAQ for CDR2. Broader findings and caveats from the paper: Apparently early alphabetaT-cell count recovery about two months after transplant reportedly relied on only several hundred rapidly expanded clones derived from non-depleted graft cells. Hyperexpanded clone frequencies declined over subsequent months; after one year, T-cell counts and TCRbeta diversity were mostly attributed to newly produced T cells. The high TCRbeta diversity at day 60 in some patients was ascribed to recipient T cells and intrathymic progenitors that had survived conditioning.

In this chain, TRBV7-6 is recombined with TRBJ2-5; the best D guess is TRBD1, with 6 bases matching. This receptor was taken from a female patient under 10 years old who had a stem cell transplant for aplastic anemia, so the T cells may come from the graft donor. This material consisted of PBMCs, mostly from graft donor cells, taken 180 days after TCRalphabeta/CD19-depleted stem cell transplant. The DNA reads as follows: TGTGCCAGCAGCAGAAGGACAGAGGAAAAGACCCAGTACTTC. This translates into CASSRRTEEKTQYF.